This T cell receptor beta chain was captured in a study of CD8+ T cells in alopecia areata. The study's findings and limits: There were also resident alphabeta T cells of normal skin sequenced in scalp samples.

About this clone itself: As yet, its antigen is unknown.

Per germline, CDR1 SGDLS and CDR2 YYNGEE. Losses at the gene ends were 4 bases for V and 7 bases for J; bases not matched to a gene: 8. CDR3 size: 13 residues. The treatment was: oral pan-JAK inhibitor, 5-10 mg twice daily. RNA was extracted and reverse transcribed into cDNA as the sequencing template. Data came from immunoSEQ multiplex PCR; TCRdb stores just in-frame clones and leaves some out. The sample consists of about 190,000 clones, roughly 60% of them appearing once. The source is a human donor with alopecia areata. This sequence joins TRBV9 and TRBJ2-7, with 7 bases matching TRBD1. The sample in question was CD4+ T cells sorted from blood, obtained at week 24, from a patient treated with tofacitinib. This CDR3 reads CASSTTGWGEQYF. The CDR3 nucleotides read TGTGCCAGCAGCACGACAGGGTGGGGTGAGCAGTACTTC.